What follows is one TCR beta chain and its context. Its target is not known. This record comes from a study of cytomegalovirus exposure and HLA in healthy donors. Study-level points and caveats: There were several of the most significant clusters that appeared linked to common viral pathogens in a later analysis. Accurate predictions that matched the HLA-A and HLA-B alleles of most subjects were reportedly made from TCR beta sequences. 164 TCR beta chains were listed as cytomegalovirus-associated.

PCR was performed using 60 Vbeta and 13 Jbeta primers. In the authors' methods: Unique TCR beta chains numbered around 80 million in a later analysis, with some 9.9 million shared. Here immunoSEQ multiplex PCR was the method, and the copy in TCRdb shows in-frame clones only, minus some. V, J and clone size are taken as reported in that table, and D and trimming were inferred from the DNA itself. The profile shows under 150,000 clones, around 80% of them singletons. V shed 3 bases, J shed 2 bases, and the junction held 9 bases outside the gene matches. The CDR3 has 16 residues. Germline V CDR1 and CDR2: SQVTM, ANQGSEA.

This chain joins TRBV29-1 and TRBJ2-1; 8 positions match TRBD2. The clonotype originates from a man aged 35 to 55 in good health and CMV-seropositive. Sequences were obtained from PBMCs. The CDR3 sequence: CSVDGGSGVPYNEQFF. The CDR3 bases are TGCAGCGTTGATGGGGGTAGCGGGGTCCCCTACAATGAGCAGTTCTTC.